This TCR beta chain was captured in a study of spatial heterogeneity in lung cancer. Study information: An average of more than ten raw reads was observed per unique TCR and UMI combination. Findings and caveats of the study: Circulating ubiquitous expanded tumor TCRs were observed more frequently at resection than at follow-up.

Every molecule of TCR cDNA had its own unique molecular identifier. A single record per CDR3 protein comes from TCRdb applying MiXCR to the 5' RACE reads. The sample lists about 26,000 distinct CDR3 sequences, around 13% seen once, with about 25% in the top ten. Time point meaning: sample taken at primary tumor resection. Without sorting, whole RNA was sequenced from tumor, nontumor lung or frozen PBMC. Samples came from around 70 TRACERx patients with untreated early-stage lung cancer. V shed 6 bases, J shed 1 base, and the junction held 10 bases outside the gene matches. In germline, CDR1 is SNHLY, CDR2 FYNNEI. CDR3 length equals 17 residues. This clonotype has at least ten counts. What it recognizes is unknown.

The chain recombines TRBV2 with TRBJ1-4; 8 bases fit TRBD1. Source: PBMCs, taken at surgery. The receptor was isolated from a female donor with early-stage non-small cell lung cancer. The CDR3 DNA reads TGTGCCAGCAGCCTGACAGGGGCGCCCGGAACTAATGAAAAACTGTTTTTT. Its translation: CASSLTGAPGTNEKLFF.